A selection of T cell receptor beta chains follows, all from one sample in a study of glioma-infiltrating T cells after dendritic cell vaccination. Sequencing was performed with immunoSEQ multiplex PCR; in TCRdb, only in-frame clones are kept and a portion is missing. The sample contains almost 90,000 clones, 83% of which appear only once. The sample in question was blood, obtained after dendritic cell vaccination. These receptors were taken from a human donor with glioblastoma. Each CDR3 is given with its conserved first and last residue. The D gene is left open where the match is weak. Expanded clones are given a class, and other clones once, few, many or no size at all.

V	J	size	D	DNA	CDR3
TRBV13	TRBJ2-3	-	-	TGTGCCAGCAGCTTCCCAAACACAGATACGCAGTATTTT	CASSFPNTDTQYF
TRBV25-1	TRBJ1-2	-	-	TGTGCCAGCAGTGAAGGGCAGAAGACTGGCTACACCTTC	CASSEGQKTGYTF
TRBV19	TRBJ2-3	-	-	TGTGCCAGTAGTATCTCGCTATGGACAGATACGCAGTATTTT	CASSISLWTDTQYF
TRBV7-3	TRBJ2-7	-	-	TGTGCCAGCAGCTCCCAACCGGGAAAAAACTACGAGCAGTACTTC	CASSSQPGKNYEQYF
TRBV7-9	TRBJ1-1	once	-	TGTGCCAGCAGCTTAGATGGGCGGGGGGGGACTGAAGCTTTCTTT	CASSLDGRGGTEAFF
TRBV7-2	TRBJ1-1	-	-	TGTGCCAGCGGATTGTACCACAGACTGGAACAGGGAAACACTGAAGCTTTCTTT	CASGLYHRLEQGNTEAFF
TRBV7-8	TRBJ2-7	-	TRBD1	TGTGCCAGCAGACACGCGGGGACAGGGGGTAAAGGGTGGGCATCCCGGCCCTACGAGCAGTACTTC	CASRHAGTGGKGWASRPYEQYF
TRBV6-5	TRBJ2-2	-	-	TGTGCCAGTCTCAGGGGAAACACCGGGGAGCTGTTTTTT	CASLRGNTGELFF
TRBV4-1	TRBJ1-1	-	TRBD1	TGCGCCAGCAGCCAAGATGGGACAGGAAACACTGAAGCTTTCTTT	CASSQDGTGNTEAFF
TRBV18	TRBJ1-5	-	-	TGTGCCAGCTCACCGTGGGGGCCGGATTATAGCAATCAGCCCCAGCATTTT	CASSPWGPDYSNQPQHF
TRBV4-2	TRBJ1-3	-	TRBD1	TGTGCCAGCAGCCAAGAGGCACCGACAGGGGCCGGAAACACCATATATTTT	CASSQEAPTGAGNTIYF
TRBV29-1	TRBJ1-1	-	-	TGCAGCGTCGATACTACGAACACTGAAGCTTTCTTT	CSVDTTNTEAFF
TRBV4-2	TRBJ2-7	few	TRBD2	TGTGCCAGCAGCCCAGGGACTAGCGGGGGGTACGAGCAGTACTTC	CASSPGTSGGYEQYF
TRBV7-3	TRBJ2-7	-	TRBD2	TGTGCAAGCAGCCTTGCGGGGGGGACCTACGAGCAGTACTTC	CASSLAGGTYEQYF
TRBV7-3	TRBJ1-1	-	TRBD1	TGTGCCAGCAGCTTAAGGTCGCTAGGACAGGGGTCCACTGAAGCTTTCTTT	CASSLRSLGQGSTEAFF
TRBV4-3	TRBJ2-2	once	-	TGCGCCAGCAGCCAAGATCGGACACTTAACACCGGGGAGCTGTTTTTT	CASSQDRTLNTGELFF
TRBV5-5	TRBJ2-2	-	-	TGTGCCAGCAGCCCCGGGGTAGTCCTGAACACCGGGGAGCTGTTTTTT	CASSPGVVLNTGELFF